Sequencing of this T cell receptor (beta chain) was carried out in a study of vaccination and CD4 T cells after COVID-19. Study context: Stimulation of the cells used overlapping spike peptide pools from SARS-CoV-2 and from the common cold coronaviruses HCoV-NL63, HCoV-OC43 and HCoV-229E.

As to treatment: approximately nine-day PBMC culture with coronavirus spike peptide pools or control peptides (ViraFEST assay). ViraFEST sequenced TCRs after peptide-pool expansion of antigen-specific T cells. Fewer than 2.5 million PBMCs per well were cultured with 9 to 10 IU/ml IL-2 and roughly 10 ug/ml peptide pools. Cultured CD4+ T-cell DNA underwent Oncomine TCR Beta short-read sequencing. TCRdb called the PCR reads again in MiXCR, with one record for every CDR3 protein. The table records about 18,000 distinct CDR3 sequences, 50% to 65% of them present only once. The CDR3 is 13 residues long. CDR1 is MNHNS, CDR2 SASEGT, per germline. V was cut by 6 bases and J by 5 bases, with 13 bases left in between. In regard to this clonotype: What it binds is unknown.

The V gene is TRBV6-1, the J gene TRBJ2-5; no clear D. Input material: CD4+ T cells from blood, cultured in vitro. This receptor was obtained from a human donor who had recovered from COVID-19. The CDR3 protein is CASRSPGPETQYF. The CDR3 bases are TGTGCCAGCAGAAGTCCTGGCCCGGAGACCCAGTACTTC.